One and the same sample provided the 7 T cell receptor beta chains below, sequenced in a study of blood T cell repertoires in COVID-19. TCRdb keeps only in-frame clones here, not all; method: immunoSEQ multiplex PCR. The sample yields about 86,000 clones, over 70% seen once. Sequencing was performed on peripheral blood. Source of these receptors: a human donor in a cohort sampled during active COVID-19.

V usage is TRBV18 and J usage is TRBJ1-1; no definite D call. The CDR3 has 15 residues. Germline CDR1 KGHSH, CDR2 LQKENI. Trimming cost V 3 bases and J 4 bases, with 15 bases left between them. CDR3 in DNA: TGTGCCAGCTCACCGCTTAAGTCGGGATTCACTGAAGCTTTCTTT. Translating it yields CASSPLKSGFTEAFF.

The V call is TRBV30, the J call TRBJ1-1, with 8 nucleotides matching TRBD1. This CDR3 has 16 residues. J gave up 8 bases and V 2 bases, and 16 bases lay outside the gene matches. Germline V gene lookup returns CDR1 GTSNPN and CDR2 SVGIG (reference sequence). The CDR3 nucleotides are TGTGCCTGGAGTCCCGGACAGGGCCCAACCCGGGCAGAAGCTTTCTTT. Its translation is CAWSPGQGPTRAEAFF.

The chain joins TRBV5-6 to TRBJ2-3; 16 bases map to TRBD2. The CDR3 runs 19 residues. Trimming took 2 bases from V and 1 from J; bases not matched to a gene: 7. Germline V CDR1 and CDR2: SGHDT, YYEEEE. CDR3 DNA: TGTGCCAGCAGCTTTTTTCCGGGACTAGCGGGAGGGGGCACAGATACGCAGTATTTT. Translated, it gives CASSFFPGLAGGGTDTQYF.

This chain connects TRBV30 to TRBJ1-2, with TRBD1 as a possible D gene (5 bases). V gave up 0 bases and J gave up 2 bases, with 10 bases separating them. CDR1 is GTSNPN, CDR2 SVGIG, per germline (reference sequence). This CDR3 contains 14 residues. In nucleotides, the CDR3 is TGTGCCTGGAGTGTACTGGACAAAAACTATGGCTACACCTTC. Protein sequence: CAWSVLDKNYGYTF.

The V and J genes are TRBV11-1 and TRBJ1-2; maybe TRBD1 (5 bases). The CDR3 consists of 13 residues. Germline V gene data show CDR1 as SGHAT and CDR2 as FQDESV (reference sequence). Trimming stripped 1 base from V and 7 bases from J, with 10 bases between. Here the CDR3 reads CASSLDVGPGYTF. The CDR3 bases are TGTGCCAGCAGCTTAGATGTGGGGCCTGGCTACACCTTC. The full variable domain, completed using reference TRBV11-1 and TRBJ1-2, is EAEVAQSPRYKITEKSQAVAFWCDPISGHATLYWYRQILGQGPELLVQFQDESVVDDSQLPKDRFSAERLKGVDSTLKIQPAELGDSAMYLCASSLDVGPGYTFGSGTRLTVV.

The chain joins TRBV27 to TRBJ2-3; no reliable D call. Germline CDR1 reads MNHEY; CDR2 reads SMNVEV (reference sequence). The CDR3 totals 15 residues. Trimming stripped 5 bases from V and 1 base from J, with 13 bases between. The chain's CDR3 is CASSPAGSRTDTQYF. The CDR3 bases are TGTGCCAGCAGTCCCGCTGGCTCCCGCACAGATACGCAGTATTTT.

The V call is TRBV2, the J call TRBJ2-3; weak D call: TRBD1 (6 bases). The ends were cut back, 6 bases at V and 0 bases at J, with 13 bases in the middle. This CDR3 contains 15 residues. The germline gives CDR1 SNHLY, CDR2 FYNNEI. The CDR3 nucleotides are TGTGCCAGCAGGGCCGACAGGTTAAGCACAGATACGCAGTATTTT. This sequence encodes CASRADRLSTDTQYF.